The 27 T cell receptor beta chains below come from one sample, sequenced in a study of T cell responses to AZD1222 COVID-19 vaccine. Measured with immunoSEQ multiplex PCR; TCRdb has only the in-frame clones, and not every one. This sample has tens of thousands of clones, with around 87% found just once. Sample: peripheral blood, taken 28 days after the second AZD1222 dose. Every receptor here comes from an adult who received the AZD1222 COVID-19 vaccine.

The rearrangement joins TRBV6-5 to TRBJ2-1, with a weak D call TRBD2 (6 bases). Trimming left V 7 bases short and J 6 bases short, with 10 bases between. The CDR3 is 12 residues long. Per germline, CDR1 MNHEY and CDR2 SVGAGI. As DNA, the CDR3 is TGTGCCAGCACCGGGGGAGGCAATGAGCAGTTCTTC. Its translation is CASTGGGNEQFF.

The chain uses TRBV7-2 and TRBJ1-3; weak D call: TRBD1 (6 bases). Germline V lookup: CDR1 SGHTA, CDR2 FQGNSA. The V and J ends lost 3 bases and 8 bases respectively, with 17 bases between them. The CDR3 is 15 residues long. CDR3 in amino acids: CASSFEGGQAYTIYF. The DNA for the CDR3 is TGTGCCAGCAGCTTTGAGGGGGGGCAGGCGTACACCATATATTTT. The entire variable domain, with the rest obtained from reference TRBV7-2 and TRBJ1-3, is as follows: GAGVSQSPSNKVTEKGKDVELRCDPISGHTALYWYRQSLGQGLEFLIYFQGNSAPDKSGLPSDRFSAERTGGSVSTLTIQRTQQEDSAVYLCASSFEGGQAYTIYFGEGSWLTVV.

V and J are TRBV4-1 and TRBJ1-6, with a tentative D call TRBD1 (5 bases). Trimming stripped 1 base from V and 8 bases from J, with 18 bases between. This CDR3 is 17 amino acids long. Germline CDR1 is MGHRA and CDR2 is YSYEKL. The CDR3 loop reads CASSQGGRLLGDSPLHF. The DNA of the CDR3 is TGCGCCAGCAGCCAAGGGGGCCGGCTCCTAGGGGATTCACCCCTCCACTTT.

V and J are TRBV5-6 and TRBJ2-7; TRBD1 agrees at 8 bases. CDR1 and CDR2 (germline): SGHDT, YYEEEE. This CDR3 comprises 15 residues. The ends lost 4 bases at V and 4 bases at J; junction bases unmatched: 10. CDR3 amino acids: CASSDGTGLLYEQYF. The CDR3 nucleotides read TGTGCCAGCAGCGACGGGACAGGATTATTATACGAGCAGTACTTC.

J is TRBJ1-1 and V is TRBV18; D possibly corresponds to TRBD1 (5 bases). There are 15 residues in the CDR3. Germline CDR1 reads KGHSH; CDR2 reads LQKENI. The ends were cut back, 0 bases at V and 5 bases at J, with 13 bases in the middle. This CDR3 reads CASSPPLVGETEAFF. The CDR3 coding sequence is TGTGCCAGCTCACCACCGTTAGTGGGGGAGACTGAAGCTTTCTTT.

The CDR3 sequence: CASSRTSGGGNEQFF. Written as DNA, the CDR3 is TGCGCCAGCAGCCGGACTAGCGGGGGTGGAAATGAGCAGTTCTTC. This rearrangement joins TRBV4-1 to TRBJ2-1; 13 nucleotides agree with TRBD2. Germline V gene sequence: CDR1 MGHRA, CDR2 YSYEKL. The CDR3 has 15 residues. Losses at the gene ends were 4 bases for V and 7 bases for J; bases not matched to a gene: 4.

In its sample, this clone was seen once. The V gene is TRBV6-5, the J gene TRBJ1-2; D unresolved. The CDR3 loop spans 13 amino acids. CDR1 and CDR2 from the germline V gene are MNHEY and SVGAGI. Trimming left V 6 bases short and J 2 bases short, with 10 bases between. CDR3 protein: CASRLDGNYGYTF. Here the CDR3 DNA reads TGTGCCAGCAGACTAGACGGGAACTATGGCTACACCTTC.

This clone has just one count. Here the CDR3 reads CASSLAGGYYEQYF. The CDR3 DNA reads TGCGCCAGCAGCCTGGCGGGGGGATACTACGAGCAGTACTTC. The chain couples TRBV5-1 to TRBJ2-7, with 8 bases identical to TRBD2. The germline CDR1 and CDR2 sequences are SGHRS and YFSETQ. Trimming took 4 bases from V and 3 from J; bases not matched to a gene: 6. CDR3 length: 14 residues.

The V call is TRBV12-3 or TRBV12-4, the J call TRBJ1-5; D not certain. Trimming took 3 bases from V and 4 from J, leaving 7 bases between them. The CDR3 is made up of 13 amino acids. The CDR3 nucleotides are TGTGCCAGCAGTTTTTTGGCGAATCAGCCCCAGCATTTT. Translating it yields CASSFLANQPQHF.

The chain employs TRBV7-9 and TRBJ1-2, with D hard to call. The germline gives CDR1 SEHNR, CDR2 FQNEAQ (reference sequence). This CDR3 region has 13 residues. V dropped 5 bases and J dropped 6 bases, with 13 bases sitting between them. CDR3 protein: CASSPRERDGYTF. The CDR3, as DNA: TGTGCCAGCAGCCCTCGGGAGAGAGATGGCTACACCTTC. Based on the CDR3 plus reference TRBV7-9 and TRBJ1-2, the full variable domain is DTGVSQNPRHKITKRGQNVTFRCDPISEHNRLYWYRQTLGQGPEFLTYFQNEAQLEKSRLLSDRFSAERPKGSFSTLEIQRTEQGDSAMYLCASSPRERDGYTFGSGTRLTVV.

V and J are TRBV4-3 and TRBJ2-7; 7 bases are a match to TRBD1. J lost 2 bases, V lost 1 base, and 5 bases had no gene match. Germline assignment: CDR1 LGHNA and CDR2 YSLEER. This CDR3 is 15 amino acids long. In DNA form, the CDR3 reads TGCGCCAGCAGCCAAGTAGTCGACAGGGCCTACGAGCAGTACTTC. Translating gives CASSQVVDRAYEQYF.

The rearrangement joins TRBV28 to TRBJ1-5, with a possible D match to TRBD1 (5 bases). The germline V and J ends were trimmed by 3 bases and 8 bases, with 17 bases remaining between them. CDR1 and CDR2 (germline): MDHEN, SYDVKM. The CDR3 sequence is 15 residues long. CDR3: CASSFLGSQGEPQHF. The CDR3, as DNA: TGTGCCAGCAGTTTTTTAGGGTCGCAGGGAGAGCCCCAGCATTTT.

The chain couples TRBV18 to TRBJ2-3; D gene unclear. The V end lost 6 bases, the J end lost 1 base, and 14 bases lay between the germline ends. The length of the CDR3 is 15 residues. Germline values: CDR1 KGHSH, CDR2 LQKENI. The CDR3 DNA follows: TGTGCCAGCTCCCCCCCCTTCCGGGGCACAGATACGCAGTATTTT. It translates to CASSPPFRGTDTQYF. Drawing the rest from reference TRBV18 and TRBJ2-3, the complete variable domain is NAGVMQNPRHLVRRRGQEARLRCSPMKGHSHVYWYRQLPEEGLKFMVYLQKENIIDESGMPKERFSAEFPKEGPSILRIQQVVRGDSAAYFCASSPPFRGTDTQYFGPGTRLTVL.

This rearrangement joins TRBV5-6 to TRBJ1-4; 7 bases are a match to TRBD1. This CDR3 has 14 amino acids. Trimming at V came to 3 bases and at J to 7 bases, leaving 6 bases not matched to a gene. Looked up from germline, CDR1 is SGHDT and CDR2 is YYEEEE. CDR3 sequence reads: CASSSDRDGEKLFF. CDR3 DNA sequence: TGTGCCAGCAGCTCCGACAGGGATGGTGAAAAACTGTTTTTT.

The rearrangement links TRBV5-6 to TRBJ2-2; unclear D gene. The length of the CDR3 is 13 residues. V was cut by 2 bases and J by 2 bases, with 4 bases left in between. The germline V gene has CDR1 SGHDT and CDR2 YYEEEE. The CDR3 sequence is CASSLYNTGELFF. The DNA of the CDR3 is TGTGCCAGCAGCTTATATAACACCGGGGAGCTGTTTTTT.

The V call is TRBV18, the J call TRBJ1-2, with D hard to call. V gave up 4 bases and J gave up 2 bases, with 17 bases separating them. CDR1 and CDR2 (germline): KGHSH, LQKENI. There are 16 residues in the CDR3. CDR3 loop: CASSRGDVDSNYGYTF. DNA of the CDR3: TGTGCCAGCTCACGCGGGGATGTTGATTCAAACTATGGCTACACCTTC.

This clone was seen once. The V and J genes are TRBV11-3 and TRBJ1-1, with D uncertain. V lost 5 bases to trimming and J lost 6 bases, with 10 bases between them. CDR3 length: 12 amino acids. Germline V gives CDR1 SGHNT, CDR2 YENEEA. In DNA form, the CDR3 reads TGTGCCAGCAGCATTGATGGGTCTGAAGCTTTCTTT. Translated: CASSIDGSEAFF.

This CDR3 is CASSPQAGAETGELFF. Here the CDR3 DNA reads TGTGCCAGCTCACCACAAGCGGGGGCTGAGACCGGGGAGCTGTTTTTT. This chain links TRBV18 with TRBJ2-2, with 8 bases fitting TRBD2. Per the germline V gene, CDR1 is KGHSH and CDR2 is LQKENI. V shed 1 base and J 5 bases; nucleotides not matched to a gene: 6. This CDR3 has 16 residues.

The chain recombines TRBV28 with TRBJ1-3, with D unclear. Trimming took off 5 bases at V and 0 bases at J, with 8 bases between the two ends. There are 14 residues in the CDR3. Germline V lookup: CDR1 MDHEN, CDR2 SYDVKM. This CDR3 reads CASSVVFSGNTIYF. The DNA for the CDR3 is TGTGCCAGCAGTGTGGTCTTCTCTGGAAACACCATATATTTT.

CDR3 region: CASSQGPRTDYGYTF. CDR3 nucleotide sequence: TGCGCCAGCAGCCAAGGACCTAGGACGGACTATGGCTACACCTTC. The rearrangement joins TRBV4-3 to TRBJ1-2; no firm D call. This CDR3 spans 15 amino acids. The germline CDR1 and CDR2 sequences are LGHNA and YSLEER. Trimming left V 1 base short and J 3 bases short, with 12 bases between.

The chain combines TRBV3-1 (or the pseudogene TRBV3-2) with TRBJ1-2; D might be TRBD1 (5 bases). The CDR3 consists of 17 residues. V lost 1 base to trimming and J lost 4 bases, with 19 bases between them. Germline CDR1 reads LGHDT; CDR2 reads YNNKEL (reference sequence). The DNA for the CDR3 is TGTGCCAGCAGCCAAGCTATGGGGGGTGGGTCTCCCTATGGCTACACCTTC. This codes for CASSQAMGGGSPYGYTF.

The chain combines TRBV28 with TRBJ1-2; 7 bases are a match to TRBD1. This CDR3 is 12 amino acids long. Germline V gene lookup returns CDR1 MDHEN and CDR2 SYDVKM. Germline trimming cut 8 bases from V and 8 bases from J; bases unmatched to any gene: 8. CDR3 sequence reads: CASDDRVLGYTF. The CDR3, as DNA: TGTGCCAGCGACGACAGGGTCCTAGGCTACACCTTC.

The chain employs TRBV3-1 (or the pseudogene TRBV3-2) and TRBJ1-4; D unresolved. This CDR3 spans 13 amino acids. Trimming shortened V by 1 base and J by 8 bases, and 8 bases separated the two germline ends. In germline, CDR1 is LGHDT, CDR2 YNNKEL (reference sequence). CDR3 region: CASSQGNGEKLFF. CDR3 in DNA: TGTGCCAGCAGCCAAGGAAACGGCGAAAAACTGTTTTTT.

The chain couples TRBV27 to TRBJ1-1; possibly TRBD1 for D (6 bases). Trimming pared 5 bases from V and 3 bases from J, leaving 13 bases between. The CDR3 sequence is 14 residues long. Germline V lookup: CDR1 MNHEY, CDR2 SMNVEV (reference sequence). CDR3 nucleotides: TGTGCCAGCAGTCTCCTCTCAGGGGACACTGAAGCTTTCTTT. Residues: CASSLLSGDTEAFF.

This chain uses TRBV28 with TRBJ2-3, with 11 bases aligning to TRBD2. CDR3 size: 15 residues. The V and J ends lost 5 bases and 3 bases, in that order; junction bases with no gene match: 4. Per germline, CDR1 MDHEN and CDR2 SYDVKM. This CDR3 reads CASSPSGGWTDTQYF. DNA for the CDR3: TGTGCCAGCAGTCCTAGCGGGGGGTGGACAGATACGCAGTATTTT.

The rearrangement joins TRBV6-5 to TRBJ2-7; D is perhaps TRBD1 (5 bases). This CDR3 has 13 residues. The V and J ends lost 2 bases and 2 bases respectively, with 7 bases between them. Germline V lookup: CDR1 MNHEY, CDR2 SVGAGI. The CDR3 nucleotides read TGTGCCAGCAGTTACGACAGAACCTACGAGCAGTACTTC. Its translation is CASSYDRTYEQYF.

On this clone: At the DNA level, this CDR3 is encoded by other sequences in the same sample as well. The chain uses TRBV28 and TRBJ1-5, with TRBD1 matching 9 bases. The J segment lost 6 bases and the V segment lost 1 base, leaving 7 bases of the junction unmatched. Germline V gene data show CDR1 as MDHEN and CDR2 as SYDVKM. This CDR3 is built from 16 residues. For the CDR3, the DNA is TGTGCCAGCAGTTTATTGGTGACAGGGGGTGTTCAGCCCCAGCATTTT. Protein: CASSLLVTGGVQPQHF.